The source of this TCR beta chain is a study of T cell responses to AZD1222 COVID-19 vaccine. Findings and caveats of the study: Unmutated variant regions are reportedly targeted by nearly half of spike-specific TCRs. The breadth and depth of Spike-specific TCRs increased once two AZD1222 doses had been given.

With regard to this clone: The antigen is not known.

TCRdb's table, derived via immunoSEQ multiplex PCR, lists solely in-frame clones and lacks some. The profile shows around 180,000 clones, around 89% of them singletons. Germline V gives CDR1 DFQATT, CDR2 SNEGSKA (reference sequence). V shed 7 bases and J shed 5 bases, with 6 bases lying between them. CDR3 size: 10 residues. The sequences come from peripheral blood, collected 28 days after the second AZD1222 dose. The chain carries TRBV20-1 and TRBJ2-4; the D is unclear. This TCR came from an adult who received the AZD1222 COVID-19 vaccine. Here the CDR3 DNA reads TGCAGTGTTGCAGAAAACATTCAGTACTTC. It is translated as CSVAENIQYF.